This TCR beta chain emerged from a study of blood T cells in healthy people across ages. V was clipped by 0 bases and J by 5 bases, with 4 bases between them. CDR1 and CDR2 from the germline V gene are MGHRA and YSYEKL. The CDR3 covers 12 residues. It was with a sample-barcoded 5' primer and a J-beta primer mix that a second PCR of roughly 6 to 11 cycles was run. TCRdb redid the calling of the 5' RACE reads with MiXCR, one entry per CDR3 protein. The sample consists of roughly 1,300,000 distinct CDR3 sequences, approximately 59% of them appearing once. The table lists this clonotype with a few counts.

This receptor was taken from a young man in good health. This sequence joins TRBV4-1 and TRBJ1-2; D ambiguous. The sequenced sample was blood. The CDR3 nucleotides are TGCGCCAGCAGCCAAGAGGCTTATGGCTACACCTTC. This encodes CASSQEAYGYTF.